This TCR beta chain is drawn from a study of PD-1 blockade in classical Hodgkin lymphoma. Trimming stripped 9 bases from V and 0 bases from J, with 16 bases between. The CDR3 extends over 15 amino acids. Germline V gene data show CDR1 as SGHTA and CDR2 as FQGTGA. Libraries were prepared by immunoSEQ multiplex PCR; TCRdb keeps only in-frame clonotypes and omits some of them. Among approximately 20,000 clones listed, approximately 94% were seen once. Regarding time point: newly diagnosed, previously untreated cHL patient sample. This TCR came from a human donor with classical Hodgkin lymphoma. Specimen: peripheral blood mononuclear cells (PBMCs). The V and J genes are TRBV7-3 and TRBJ2-3, with unresolved D. CDR3 amino acids: CARLYERHSTDTQYF. CDR3 coding DNA: TGTGCCAGGTTGTATGAGCGCCACAGCACAGATACGCAGTATTTT.